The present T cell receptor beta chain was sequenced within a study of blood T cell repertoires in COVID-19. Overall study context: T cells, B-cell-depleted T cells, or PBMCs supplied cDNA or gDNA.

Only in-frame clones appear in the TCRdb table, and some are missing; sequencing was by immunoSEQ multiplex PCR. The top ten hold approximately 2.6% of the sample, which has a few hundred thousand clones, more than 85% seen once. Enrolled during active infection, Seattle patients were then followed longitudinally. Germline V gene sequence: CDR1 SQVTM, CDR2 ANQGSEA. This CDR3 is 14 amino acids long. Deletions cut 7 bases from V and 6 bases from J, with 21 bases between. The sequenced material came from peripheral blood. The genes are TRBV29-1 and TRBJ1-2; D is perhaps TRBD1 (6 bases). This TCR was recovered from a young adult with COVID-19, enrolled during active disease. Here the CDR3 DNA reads TGCAGCGCTGGGGGCAGGGTGGGATTTGATGGCTACACCTTC. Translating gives CSAGGRVGFDGYTF.